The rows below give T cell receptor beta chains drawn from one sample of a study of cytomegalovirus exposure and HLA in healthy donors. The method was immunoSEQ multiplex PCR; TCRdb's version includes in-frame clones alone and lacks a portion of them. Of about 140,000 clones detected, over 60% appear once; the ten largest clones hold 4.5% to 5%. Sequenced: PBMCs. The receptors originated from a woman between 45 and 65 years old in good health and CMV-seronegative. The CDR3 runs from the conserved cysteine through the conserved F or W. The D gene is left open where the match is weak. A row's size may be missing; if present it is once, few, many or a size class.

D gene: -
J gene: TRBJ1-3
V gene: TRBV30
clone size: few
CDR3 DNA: TGTGCCTGGAGTGTTAGAGGGGGTTCCACCATATATTTT
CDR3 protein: CAWSVRGGSTIYF

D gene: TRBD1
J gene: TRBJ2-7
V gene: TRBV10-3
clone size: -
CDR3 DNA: TGTGCCATCAGACCGGGACAGGGGGCATCGAGCTCCTACGAGCAGTACTTC
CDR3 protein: CAIRPGQGASSSYEQYF

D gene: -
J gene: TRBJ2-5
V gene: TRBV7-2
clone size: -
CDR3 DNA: TGTGCCAGCTTAGGAGGAGCTGGAGAGACCCAGTACTTC
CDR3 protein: CASLGGAGETQYF

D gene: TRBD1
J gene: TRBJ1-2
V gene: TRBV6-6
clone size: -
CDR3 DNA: TGTGCCAGCAGCCGGGACAGGGGTGGCTACACCTTC
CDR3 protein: CASSRDRGGYTF

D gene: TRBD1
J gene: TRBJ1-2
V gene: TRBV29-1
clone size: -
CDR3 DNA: TGCAGCGTCCGGGACAGGGCCGACTATGGCTACACCTTC
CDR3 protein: CSVRDRADYGYTF

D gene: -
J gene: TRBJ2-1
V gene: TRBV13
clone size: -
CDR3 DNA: TGTGCCAGCAGCTTGGGGCTTCCCTCCTACAATGAGCAGTTCTTC
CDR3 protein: CASSLGLPSYNEQFF

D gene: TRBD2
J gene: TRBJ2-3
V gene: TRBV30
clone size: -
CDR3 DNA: TGTGCCTGGAGCCCGACTAGCGGGGGCAGCACAGATACGCAGTATTTT
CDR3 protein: CAWSPTSGGSTDTQYF

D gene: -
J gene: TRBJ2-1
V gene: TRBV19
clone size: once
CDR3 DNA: TGTGCCAGTAGTATAGATGGCGGGGGCCCCAATGAGCAGTTCTTC
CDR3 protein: CASSIDGGGPNEQFF

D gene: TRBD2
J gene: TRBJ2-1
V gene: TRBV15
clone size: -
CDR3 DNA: TGTGCCACCAGCAGATTCGTGGCGACTAGCGGGGGGGTTAATGAGCAGTTCTTC
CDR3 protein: CATSRFVATSGGVNEQFF

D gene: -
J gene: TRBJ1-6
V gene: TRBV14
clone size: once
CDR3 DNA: TGTGCCAGCAGACAAGGGGACTATTATAATTCACTCCTCCACTTT
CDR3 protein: CASRQGDYYNSLLHF

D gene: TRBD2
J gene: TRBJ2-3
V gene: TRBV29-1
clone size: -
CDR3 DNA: TGCAGCGTTGATGGGGGGGGAGGAAGGGGAGATACGCAGTATTTT
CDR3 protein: CSVDGGGGRGDTQYF

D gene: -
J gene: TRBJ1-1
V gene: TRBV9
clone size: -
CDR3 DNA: TGTGCCAGCAGCGTAGGCGGGGAGACTGAGGCTTTCTTT
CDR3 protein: CASSVGGETEAFF

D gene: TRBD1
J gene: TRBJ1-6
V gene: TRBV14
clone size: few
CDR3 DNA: TGTGCCAGCAGCCTCTTCGGGACAGAGATTTATAATTCACCCCTCCACTTT
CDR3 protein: CASSLFGTEIYNSPLHF

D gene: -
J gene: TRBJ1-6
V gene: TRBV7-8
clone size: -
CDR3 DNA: TGTGCCAGCAGCTTAAGGGGCAGGGGCCATTCTAGCTCCTATAATTCACCCCTCCACTTT
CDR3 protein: CASSLRGRGHSSSYNSPLHF

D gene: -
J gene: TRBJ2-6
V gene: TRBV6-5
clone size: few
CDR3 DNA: TGTGCCAGCAGGCGACCAGGGACTGGGGCCAACGTCCTGACTTTC
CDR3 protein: CASRRPGTGANVLTF

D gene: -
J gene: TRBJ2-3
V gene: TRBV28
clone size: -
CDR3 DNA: TGTGCCAGCAGCCGAACAGGCGGGGTCACAGATACGCAGTATTTT
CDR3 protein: CASSRTGGVTDTQYF

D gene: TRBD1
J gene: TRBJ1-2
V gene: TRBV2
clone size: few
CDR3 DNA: TGTGCCAGTGGGACAGGGGATGGCTACACCTTC
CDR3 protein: CASGTGDGYTF

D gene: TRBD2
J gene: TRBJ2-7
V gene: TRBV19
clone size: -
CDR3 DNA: TGTGCCAGTAGTATCCCCGGGGAGGGCTACGAGCAGTACTTC
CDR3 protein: CASSIPGEGYEQYF

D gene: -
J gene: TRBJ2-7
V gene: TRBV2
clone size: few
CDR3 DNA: TGTGCCAGCAGACGCCTGGGGAGCGGGCCCTACGAGCAGTACTTC
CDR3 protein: CASRRLGSGPYEQYF

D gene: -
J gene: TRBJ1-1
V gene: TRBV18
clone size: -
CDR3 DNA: TGTGCCAGCTCCCTGACAGTGAACACTGAAGCTTTCTTT
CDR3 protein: CASSLTVNTEAFF

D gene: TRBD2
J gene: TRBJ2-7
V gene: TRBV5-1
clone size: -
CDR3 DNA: TGCGCCAGCAGCCCCCTCAGCGGGGGCTCCAGCTCCTACGAGCAGTACTTC
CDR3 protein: CASSPLSGGSSSYEQYF

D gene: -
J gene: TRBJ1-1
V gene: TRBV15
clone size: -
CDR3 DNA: TGTGCCACCAGCAGGGACAGTTCGAACACTGAAGCTTTCTTT
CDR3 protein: CATSRDSSNTEAFF

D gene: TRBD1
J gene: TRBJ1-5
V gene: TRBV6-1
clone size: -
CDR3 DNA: TGTGCCAGCAGCACGGGACAGCTAAATCAGCCCCAGCATTTT
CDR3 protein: CASSTGQLNQPQHF

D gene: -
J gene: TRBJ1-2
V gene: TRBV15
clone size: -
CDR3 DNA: TGTGCCACCAGCAGAGATAGGAGTAGCGGGACCAGCGGGGGCTACACCTTC
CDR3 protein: CATSRDRSSGTSGGYTF

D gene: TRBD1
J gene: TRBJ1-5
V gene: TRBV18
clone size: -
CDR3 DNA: TGTGCCAGCTCACCCTCGGGACAGGGGAATCAGCCCCAGCATTTT
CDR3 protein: CASSPSGQGNQPQHF

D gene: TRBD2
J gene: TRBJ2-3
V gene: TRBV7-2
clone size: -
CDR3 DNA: TGTGCCAGCAGCTGGACTAGCGGGGGGGTCACAGATACGCAGTATTTT
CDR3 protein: CASSWTSGGVTDTQYF

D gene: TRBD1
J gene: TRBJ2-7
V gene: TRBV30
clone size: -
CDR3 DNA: TGTGCCGGAAGGGACAGGGTTTCCGAGCAGTACTTC
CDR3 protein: CAGRDRVSEQYF

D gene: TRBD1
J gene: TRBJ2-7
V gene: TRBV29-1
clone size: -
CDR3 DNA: TGCAGCGCCGGGACAGGCCTCTCCTACGAGCAGTACTTC
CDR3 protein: CSAGTGLSYEQYF

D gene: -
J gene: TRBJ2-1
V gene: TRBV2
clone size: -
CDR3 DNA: TGTGCCAGCAGGGCAGGAGGAAGGGAGTTCTTC
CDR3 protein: CASRAGGREFF

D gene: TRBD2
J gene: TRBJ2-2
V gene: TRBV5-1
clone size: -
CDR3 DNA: TGCGCCAGCAGCTTAGGGGCTAGCGGGGCGAACACCGGGGAGCTGTTTTTT
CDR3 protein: CASSLGASGANTGELFF

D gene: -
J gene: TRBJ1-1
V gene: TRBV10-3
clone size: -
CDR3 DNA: TGTGCCATCAGTGAGGTCGCAGGTGACCTGAACACTGAAGCTTTCTTT
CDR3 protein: CAISEVAGDLNTEAFF

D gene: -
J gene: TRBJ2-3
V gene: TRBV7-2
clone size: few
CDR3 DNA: TGTGCCAGCAGCCAAGATCGGGATAGCGCAGATACGCAGTATTTT
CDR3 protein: CASSQDRDSADTQYF

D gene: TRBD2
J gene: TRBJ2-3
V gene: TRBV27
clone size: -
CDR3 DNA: TGTGCCAGCAAGCCGGGACTAGCAACAGATACGCAGTATTTT
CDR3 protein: CASKPGLATDTQYF

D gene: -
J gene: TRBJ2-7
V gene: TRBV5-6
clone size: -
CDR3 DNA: TGTGCCAGCAGGGGCGGGGCCTACGAGCAGTACTTC
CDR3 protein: CASRGGAYEQYF

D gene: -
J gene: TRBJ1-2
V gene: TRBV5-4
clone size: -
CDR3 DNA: TGTGCCAGCAGACCCTGGACGGGGTTCTATGGCTACACCTTC
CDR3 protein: CASRPWTGFYGYTF

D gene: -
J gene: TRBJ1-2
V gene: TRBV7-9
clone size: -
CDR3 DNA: TGTGCCAGCAGCAGAGGGGGGGGGCCGAAGTATGCAGGCTACACCTTC
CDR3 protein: CASSRGGGPKYAGYTF

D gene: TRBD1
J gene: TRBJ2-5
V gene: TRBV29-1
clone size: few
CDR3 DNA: TGCAGCGAACAGGGGGAATGGGAAGAGACCCAGTACTTC
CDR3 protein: CSEQGEWEETQYF

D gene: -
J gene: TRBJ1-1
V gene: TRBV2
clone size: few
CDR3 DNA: TGTGCCAGCAGTGAAGCGAATTGGGGGGAAATACAAGCTTTCTTT
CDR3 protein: CASSEANWGEIQAFF

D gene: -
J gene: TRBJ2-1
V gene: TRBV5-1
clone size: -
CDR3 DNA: TGCGCCAGCAGCTTGTTAGGTGGGGGCCCGTCCGATGAGCAGTTCTTC
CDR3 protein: CASSLLGGGPSDEQFF

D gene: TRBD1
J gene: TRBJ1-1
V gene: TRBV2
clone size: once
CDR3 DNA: TGTGCCAGCAGACAGGGGGCGGTAACTGAAGCTTTCTTT
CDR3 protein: CASRQGAVTEAFF

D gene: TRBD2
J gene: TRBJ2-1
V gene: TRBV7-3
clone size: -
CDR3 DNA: TGTGCCAGCAGCTTGGGAGCGGGGCTCGGCAATGAGCAGTTCTTC
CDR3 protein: CASSLGAGLGNEQFF

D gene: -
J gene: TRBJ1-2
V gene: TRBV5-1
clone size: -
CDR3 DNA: TGCGCCAGCAGCTTGGACGGGTCTAACTATGGCTACACCTTC
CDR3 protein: CASSLDGSNYGYTF

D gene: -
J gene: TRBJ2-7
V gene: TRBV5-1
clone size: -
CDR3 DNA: TGCGCCACCCCGGGGGGTGCCTACAGGGACGAGCAGTACTTC
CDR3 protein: CATPGGAYRDEQYF

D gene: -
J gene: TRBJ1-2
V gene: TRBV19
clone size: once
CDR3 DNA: TGTGCCAGTAGTCCCAGGGAGGGGGGCTACACCTTC
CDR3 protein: CASSPREGGYTF

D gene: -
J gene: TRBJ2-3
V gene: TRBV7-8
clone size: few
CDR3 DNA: TGTGCCAGCAGCCCCGGGGTGGGGGGAAGCACAGATACGCAGTATTTT
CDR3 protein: CASSPGVGGSTDTQYF

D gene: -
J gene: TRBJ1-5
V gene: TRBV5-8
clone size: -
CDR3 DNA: TGTGCCAGCAGCAAGACAGGTACGCCCCAGCATTTT
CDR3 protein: CASSKTGTPQHF

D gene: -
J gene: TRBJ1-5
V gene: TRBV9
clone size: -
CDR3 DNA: TGTGCCAGCAGCGTAGAGACTAACAATCAGCCCCAGCATTTT
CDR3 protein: CASSVETNNQPQHF

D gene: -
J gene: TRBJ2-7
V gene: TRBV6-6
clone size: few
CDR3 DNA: TGTGCCAGCAGTCACTACGAGCAGTACTTC
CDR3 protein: CASSHYEQYF

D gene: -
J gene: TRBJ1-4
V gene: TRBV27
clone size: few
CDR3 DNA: TGTGCCAGCAGCGAGTGGGGCAGGGGTGATGAAAAACTGTTTTTT
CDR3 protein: CASSEWGRGDEKLFF

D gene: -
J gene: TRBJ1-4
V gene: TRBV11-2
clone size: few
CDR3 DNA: TGTGCCAGCAGCTTAGTGAGGGATGAAAAACTGTTTTTT
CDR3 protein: CASSLVRDEKLFF

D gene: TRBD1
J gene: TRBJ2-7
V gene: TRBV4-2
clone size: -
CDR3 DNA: TGTGCCAGCAGCCAAGATCGGGGGACAGGGGTACTTCCGGACTTC
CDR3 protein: CASSQDRGTGVLPDF

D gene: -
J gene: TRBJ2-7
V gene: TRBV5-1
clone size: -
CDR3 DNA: TGCGCCAGCAGCTTGGACTGGGGCCTCTACGAGCAGTACTTC
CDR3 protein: CASSLDWGLYEQYF

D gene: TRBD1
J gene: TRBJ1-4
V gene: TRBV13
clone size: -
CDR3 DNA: TGTGCCAGCAGCTCCCCCCGGGACAGAAATGAAAAACTGTTTTTT
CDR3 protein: CASSSPRDRNEKLFF

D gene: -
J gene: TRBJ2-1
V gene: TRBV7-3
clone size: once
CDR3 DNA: TGTGCCAGCAGCTCGTTCGGACAGTCCTACAATGAGCAGTTCTTC
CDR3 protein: CASSSFGQSYNEQFF

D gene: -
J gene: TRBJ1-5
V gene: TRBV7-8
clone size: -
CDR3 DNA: TGTGCCAGCAGGGGGGAGGCAACGCAGCCCCAGCATTTT
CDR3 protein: CASRGEATQPQHF

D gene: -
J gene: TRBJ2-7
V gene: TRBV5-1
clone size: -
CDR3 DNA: TGCGCCAGCAGCTCCGGACTGGACCTCTATAACTACGAGCAGTACTTC
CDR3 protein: CASSSGLDLYNYEQYF